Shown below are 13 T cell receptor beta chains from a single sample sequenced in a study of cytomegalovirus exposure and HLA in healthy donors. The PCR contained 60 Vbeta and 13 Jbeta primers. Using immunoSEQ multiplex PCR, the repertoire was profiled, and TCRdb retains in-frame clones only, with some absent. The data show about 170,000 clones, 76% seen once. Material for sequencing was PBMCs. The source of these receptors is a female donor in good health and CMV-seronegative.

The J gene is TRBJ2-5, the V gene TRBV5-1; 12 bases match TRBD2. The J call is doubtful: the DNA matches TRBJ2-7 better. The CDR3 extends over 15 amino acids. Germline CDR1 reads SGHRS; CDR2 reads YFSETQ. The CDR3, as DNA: TGCGCCAGCAGCTCGGGACTAGCGGGCTCCTACGAGCAGTACTTC. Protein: CASSSGLAGSYEQYF.

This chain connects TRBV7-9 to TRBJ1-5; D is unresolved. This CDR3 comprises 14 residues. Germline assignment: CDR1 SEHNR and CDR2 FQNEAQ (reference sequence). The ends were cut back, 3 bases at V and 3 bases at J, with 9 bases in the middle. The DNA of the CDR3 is TGTGCCAGCAGCTTCCAGAACTACAATCAGCCCCAGCATTTT. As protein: CASSFQNYNQPQHF.

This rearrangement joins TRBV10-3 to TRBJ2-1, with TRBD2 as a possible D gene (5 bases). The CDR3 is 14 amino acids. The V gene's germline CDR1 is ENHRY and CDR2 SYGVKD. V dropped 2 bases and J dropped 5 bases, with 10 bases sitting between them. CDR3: CAISEDYTHNEQFF. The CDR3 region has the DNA TGTGCCATCAGTGAGGACTACACCCACAATGAGCAGTTCTTC.

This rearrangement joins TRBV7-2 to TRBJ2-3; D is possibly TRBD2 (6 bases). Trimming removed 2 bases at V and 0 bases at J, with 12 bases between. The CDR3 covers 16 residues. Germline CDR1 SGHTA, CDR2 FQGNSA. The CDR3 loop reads CASSLSAGYSTDTQYF. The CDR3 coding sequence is TGTGCCAGCAGCTTATCGGCGGGGTATAGCACAGATACGCAGTATTTT.

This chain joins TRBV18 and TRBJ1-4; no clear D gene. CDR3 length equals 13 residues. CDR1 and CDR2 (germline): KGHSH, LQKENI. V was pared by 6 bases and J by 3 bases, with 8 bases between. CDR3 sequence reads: CASSRAANEKLFF. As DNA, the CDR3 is TGTGCCAGCTCGCGAGCGGCTAATGAAAAACTGTTTTTT.

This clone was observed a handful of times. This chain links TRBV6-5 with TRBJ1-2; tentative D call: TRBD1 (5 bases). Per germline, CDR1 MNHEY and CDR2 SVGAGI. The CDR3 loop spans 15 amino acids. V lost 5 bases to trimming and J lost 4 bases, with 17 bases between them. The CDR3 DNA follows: TGTGCCAGCAGTCCCCTGGTAGGCGGGGCCTATGGCTACACCTTC. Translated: CASSPLVGGAYGYTF.

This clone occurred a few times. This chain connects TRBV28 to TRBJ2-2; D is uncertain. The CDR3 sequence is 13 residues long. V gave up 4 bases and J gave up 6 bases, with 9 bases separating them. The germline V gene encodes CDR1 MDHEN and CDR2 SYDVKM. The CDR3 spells CASSSIPAGELFF. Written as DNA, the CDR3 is TGTGCCAGCAGTTCGATACCGGCCGGGGAGCTGTTTTTT.

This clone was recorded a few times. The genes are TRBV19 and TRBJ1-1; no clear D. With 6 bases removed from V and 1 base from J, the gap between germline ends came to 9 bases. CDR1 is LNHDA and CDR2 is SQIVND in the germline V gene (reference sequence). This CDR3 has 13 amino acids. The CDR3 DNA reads TGTGCCAGTAGCAGTACAGAGAACACTGAAGCTTTCTTT. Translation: CASSSTENTEAFF.

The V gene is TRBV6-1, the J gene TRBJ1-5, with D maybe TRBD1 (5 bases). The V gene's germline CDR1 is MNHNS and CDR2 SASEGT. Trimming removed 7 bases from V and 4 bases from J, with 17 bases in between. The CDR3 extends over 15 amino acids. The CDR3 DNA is TGTGCCAGCAAAGGGGAGGCGATGAATAATCAGCCCCAGCATTTT. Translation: CASKGEAMNNQPQHF.

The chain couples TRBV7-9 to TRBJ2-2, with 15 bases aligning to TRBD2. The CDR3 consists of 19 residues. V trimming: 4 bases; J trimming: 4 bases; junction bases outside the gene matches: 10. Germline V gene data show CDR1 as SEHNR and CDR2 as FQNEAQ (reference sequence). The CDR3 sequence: CASSSRGLAGGRSTGELFF. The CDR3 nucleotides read TGTGCCAGCAGCTCCCGGGGACTAGCGGGAGGCCGGAGCACCGGGGAGCTGTTTTTT.

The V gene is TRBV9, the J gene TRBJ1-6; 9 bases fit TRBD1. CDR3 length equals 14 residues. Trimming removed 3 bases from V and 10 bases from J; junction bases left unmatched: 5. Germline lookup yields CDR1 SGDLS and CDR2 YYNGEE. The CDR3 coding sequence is TGTGCCAGCAGCGCAGGACAGGGGCACTCACCCCTCCACTTT. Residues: CASSAGQGHSPLHF.

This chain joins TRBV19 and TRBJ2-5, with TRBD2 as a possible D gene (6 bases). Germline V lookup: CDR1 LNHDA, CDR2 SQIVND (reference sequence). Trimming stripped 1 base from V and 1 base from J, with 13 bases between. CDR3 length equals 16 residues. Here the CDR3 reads CASSIGVGDSQETQYF. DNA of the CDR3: TGTGCCAGTAGTATAGGGGTTGGGGACTCCCAAGAGACCCAGTACTTC.

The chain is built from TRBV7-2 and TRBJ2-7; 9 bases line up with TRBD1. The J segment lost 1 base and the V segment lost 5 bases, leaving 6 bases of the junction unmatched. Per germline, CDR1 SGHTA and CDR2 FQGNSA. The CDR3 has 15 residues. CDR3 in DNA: TGTGCCAGCAGCAAAGGGACAGGGAGTTCCTACGAGCAGTACTTC. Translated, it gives CASSKGTGSSYEQYF. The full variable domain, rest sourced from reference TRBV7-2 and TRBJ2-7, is GAGVSQSPSNKVTEKGKDVELRCDPISGHTALYWYRQSLGQGLEFLIYFQGNSAPDKSGLPSDRFSAERTGGSVSTLTIQRTQQEDSAVYLCASSKGTGSSYEQYFGPGTRLTVT.